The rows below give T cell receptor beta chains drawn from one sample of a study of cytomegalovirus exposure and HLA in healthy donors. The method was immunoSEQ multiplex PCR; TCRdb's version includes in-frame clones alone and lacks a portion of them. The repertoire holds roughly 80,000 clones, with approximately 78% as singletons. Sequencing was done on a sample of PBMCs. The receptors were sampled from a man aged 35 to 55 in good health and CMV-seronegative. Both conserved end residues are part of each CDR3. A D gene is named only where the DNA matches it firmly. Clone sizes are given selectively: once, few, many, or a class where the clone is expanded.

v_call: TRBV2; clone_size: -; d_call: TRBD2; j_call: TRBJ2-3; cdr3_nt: TGTGCCAGCAGGACACTAGCGGGAGTCACAGATACGCAGTATTTT; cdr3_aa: CASRTLAGVTDTQYF
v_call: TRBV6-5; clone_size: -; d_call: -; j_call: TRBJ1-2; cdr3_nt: TGTGCCAGCAGGCCAATGGCTGCTCCTGGCTACACCTTC; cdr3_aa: CASRPMAAPGYTF
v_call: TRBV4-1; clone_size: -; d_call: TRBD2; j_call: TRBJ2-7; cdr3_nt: TGCGCCAGCAGCCAAGAGCGGGGGGCGATGGTTAAGTACTTC; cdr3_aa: CASSQERGAMVKYF
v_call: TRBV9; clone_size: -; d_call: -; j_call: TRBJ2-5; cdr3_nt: TGTGCCAGCAGCGTATCCGGGAACTACCCAGAGACCCAGTACTTC; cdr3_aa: CASSVSGNYPETQYF
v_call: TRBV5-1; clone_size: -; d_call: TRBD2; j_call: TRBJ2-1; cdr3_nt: TGCGCCAGCAGCGGGGGGGGACCATACAATGAGCAGTTCTTC; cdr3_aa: CASSGGGPYNEQFF
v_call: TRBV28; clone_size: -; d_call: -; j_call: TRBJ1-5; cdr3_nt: TGTGCCATAGAGGGAAGTTACAATCAGCCCCAGCATTTT; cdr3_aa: CAIEGSYNQPQHF
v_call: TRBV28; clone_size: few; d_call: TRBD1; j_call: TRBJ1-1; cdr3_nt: TGTGCCAGCAGACAGGGGTACACTGAAGCTTTCTTT; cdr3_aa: CASRQGYTEAFF
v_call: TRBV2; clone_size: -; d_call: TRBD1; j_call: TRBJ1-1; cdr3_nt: TGTGCCAGCACGAAGGGGGCTGGCACTGAAGCTTTCTTT; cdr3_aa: CASTKGAGTEAFF
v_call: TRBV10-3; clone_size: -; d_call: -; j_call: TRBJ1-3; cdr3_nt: TGTGCCATCAGTGTTAGCAGGGGTGCTGGAAACACCATATATTTT; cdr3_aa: CAISVSRGAGNTIYF
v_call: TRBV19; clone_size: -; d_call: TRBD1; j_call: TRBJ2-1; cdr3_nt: TGTGCCAGTAGTCTCTGGACAGGGGGGAACTCCAATGAGCAGTTCTTC; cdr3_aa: CASSLWTGGNSNEQFF
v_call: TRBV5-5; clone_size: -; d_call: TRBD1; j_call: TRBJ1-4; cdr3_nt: TGTGCCAGCAGCTTGGTAGGGGGCGCCGGTGAAAAACTGTTTTTT; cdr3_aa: CASSLVGGAGEKLFF
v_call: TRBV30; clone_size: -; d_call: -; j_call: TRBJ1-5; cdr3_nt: TGTGCCTGGTCTTGGGCTAGCAATCAGCCCCAGCATTTT; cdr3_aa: CAWSWASNQPQHF
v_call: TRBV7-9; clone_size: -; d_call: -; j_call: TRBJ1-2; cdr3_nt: TGTGCCAGCAGCTTAACGGGGTCATCACTTTCCGCCTACACCTTC; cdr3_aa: CASSLTGSSLSAYTF
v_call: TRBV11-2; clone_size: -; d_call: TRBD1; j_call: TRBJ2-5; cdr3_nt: TGTGCCAGCAGTTGGGACAGGGTGAGAGAGACCCAGTACTTC; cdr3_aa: CASSWDRVRETQYF
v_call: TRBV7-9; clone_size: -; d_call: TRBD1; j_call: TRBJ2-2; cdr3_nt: TGTGCCAGCAGCTTTCGACAGACAGGGGAAACCGGGGAGCTGTTTTTT; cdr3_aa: CASSFRQTGETGELFF
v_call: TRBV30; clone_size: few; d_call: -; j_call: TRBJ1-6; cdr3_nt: TGTGCCTGGGGTACAGGGTTTGGTAATTCACCCCTCCACTTT; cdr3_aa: CAWGTGFGNSPLHF